This T cell receptor beta chain was documented in a study of PD-1 blockade in mismatch repair-deficient tumors. Turning to the study itself: Patients had eleven to twelve mismatch repair-deficient cancer types, all previously treated and progressing. Study results and caveats: After pembrolizumab, tumor-resident clones rose rapidly, then generally contracted before radiologic responses.

The germline V gene has CDR1 SGDLS and CDR2 YYNGEE. There are 12 residues in the CDR3. V lost 0 bases, J lost 8 bases, and 8 bases lay in between. Data came from immunoSEQ multiplex PCR; TCRdb stores just in-frame clones and leaves some out. The sample carries over 100,000 clones, roughly 80% recorded once. The TCR-sequenced patients were a few responders to pembrolizumab. Concerning this clone itself: Its specificity is not known.

This chain links TRBV9 with TRBJ1-1, with D hard to call. The sample in question was peripheral blood, obtained about 60 weeks after starting pembrolizumab. This clonotype originated in an adult with mismatch repair-deficient cancer. Here the CDR3 DNA reads TGTGCCAGCAGCGTAGTAACAGCAGAAGCTTTCTTT. This encodes CASSVVTAEAFF.